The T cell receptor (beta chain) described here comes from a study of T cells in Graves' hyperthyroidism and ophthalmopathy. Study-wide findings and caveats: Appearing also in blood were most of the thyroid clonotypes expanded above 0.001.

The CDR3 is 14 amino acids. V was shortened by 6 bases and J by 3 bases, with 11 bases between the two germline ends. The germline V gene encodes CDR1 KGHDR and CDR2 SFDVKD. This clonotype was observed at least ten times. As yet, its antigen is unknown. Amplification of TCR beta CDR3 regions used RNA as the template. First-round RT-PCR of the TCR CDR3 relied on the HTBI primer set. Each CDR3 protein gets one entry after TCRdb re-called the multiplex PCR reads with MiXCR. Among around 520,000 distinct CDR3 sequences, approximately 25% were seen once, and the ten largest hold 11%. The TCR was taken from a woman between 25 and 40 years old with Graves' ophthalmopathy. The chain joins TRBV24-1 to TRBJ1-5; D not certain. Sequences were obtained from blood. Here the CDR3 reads CATSNTDFNQPQHF. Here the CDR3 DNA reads TGTGCCACCAGTAATACAGACTTCAATCAGCCCCAGCATTTT.